This TCR beta chain stems from a study of lymphopenia after photon versus proton radiotherapy. V lost 3 bases and J lost 5, with 8 bases in between. The CDR3 consists of 12 residues. Germline V gene sequence: CDR1 SGDLS, CDR2 YYNGEE. Overall study results and limits: Authors raise, but do not show, better survival with proton therapy. A bigger post-nadir fall in TCR diversity correlated inversely with survival time in deceased patients. Oligoclonal CD8+ Temra expansion after nadir drove photon patients' diversity drop. Under photons, naive T cells and diversity fell while effector/memory populations rose.

Profiled with immunoSEQ multiplex PCR; TCRdb holds only in-frame clones, not every one. The sample lists approximately 21,000 clones, around 85% seen once, with around 20% in the top ten. This clone was picked up one time. The antigen is undetermined. Sequenced material: peripheral blood, taken from a patient treated with photon-based radiotherapy. The chain links TRBV9 to TRBJ1-2; no firm D call. The sequence was obtained from a man in his fifties or sixties with pancreatic cancer. The CDR3: CASSDDTYGYTF. The CDR3 bases are TGTGCCAGCAGCGATGACACGTATGGCTACACCTTC.